This is a list of T cell receptor beta chains from one sample in a study of control samples from healthy donors and cancer patients. Libraries were prepared by immunoSEQ multiplex PCR; TCRdb keeps only in-frame clonotypes and omits some of them. The table lists about 84,000 clones, 75% to 95% of them singletons, with 15% to 18% in the top ten. Sequenced: blood. These receptors were obtained from a man younger than 45 in good health. Both conserved end residues are part of each CDR3. D genes are given only for firm matches. Size values are once, few and many counts, or a class for expanded clones, and some rows have none.

j_call d_call clone_size v_call cdr3_aa cdr3_nt
TRBJ2-3 TRBD1 NA TRBV4-3 CASSQDRGRSDTQYF TGCGCCAGCAGCCAGGACAGGGGGCGATCAGATACGCAGTATTTT
TRBJ2-2 NA NA TRBV19 CASSTRGAPNTGELFF TGTGCCAGTAGTACCCGGGGGGCCCCGAACACCGGGGAGCTGTTTTTT
TRBJ1-2 TRBD1 NA TRBV25-1 CASSEWGQGAGYGYTF TGTGCCAGCAGTGAATGGGGGCAGGGGGCAGGGTATGGCTACACCTTC
TRBJ1-6 TRBD1 NA TRBV9 CASSVGDRDNSPLHF TGTGCCAGCAGCGTAGGGGACAGGGATAATTCACCCCTCCACTTT
TRBJ2-6 NA NA TRBV19 CASSTRRISGANVLTF TGTGCCAGTAGTACCCGACGGATCTCTGGGGCCAACGTCCTGACTTTC
TRBJ2-7 NA NA TRBV5-1 CASSFGGLGEQYF TGCGCCAGCAGCTTTGGGGGGCTTGGCGAGCAGTACTTC
TRBJ1-1 NA once TRBV29-1 CSVVSTATNTEAFF TGCAGCGTTGTCTCTACCGCCACGAACACTGAAGCTTTCTTT
TRBJ1-5 NA NA TRBV6-5 CASRRDGSNQPQHF TGTGCCAGCAGACGAGACGGGAGCAATCAGCCCCAGCATTTT
TRBJ2-7 TRBD1 NA TRBV5-6 CASSKTPIGTGGEQYF TGTGCCAGCAGCAAAACCCCAATCGGGACAGGGGGCGAGCAGTACTTC
TRBJ2-1 TRBD2 NA TRBV4-2 CASSQGTSGDPYNEQFF TGTGCCAGCAGCCAAGGGACTAGCGGGGACCCTTACAATGAGCAGTTCTTC
TRBJ2-7 NA NA TRBV5-4 CARVDRDFPQYF TGTGCCAGAGTGGACCGGGACTTCCCCCAGTACTTC
TRBJ1-2 TRBD1 NA TRBV30 CAWSHSTGSGYTF TGTGCCTGGAGTCATTCGACAGGGAGTGGCTACACCTTC
TRBJ2-1 NA NA TRBV29-1 CSVGWNRNGNEQFF TGCAGCGTTGGTTGGAATCGCAATGGTAATGAGCAGTTCTTC
TRBJ2-7 TRBD2 NA TRBV6-5 CASSYSGLAGAEQYF TGTGCCAGCAGTTACTCGGGGCTAGCGGGAGCCGAGCAGTACTTC
TRBJ2-3 NA NA TRBV4-3 CASSRWTREGMTDTQYF TGCGCCAGCAGCCGCTGGACACGGGAAGGTATGACAGATACGCAGTATTTT
TRBJ2-2 TRBD1 NA TRBV6-2/TRBV6-3 CASSREWGTGVNTGELFF TGTGCCAGCAGCCGGGAGTGGGGGACAGGGGTGAACACCGGGGAGCTGTTTTTT
TRBJ2-7 TRBD1 NA TRBV5-6 CASSSARTGAPYEQYF TGTGCCAGCAGCTCTGCCCGGACAGGGGCCCCCTACGAGCAGTACTTC
TRBJ1-6 NA NA TRBV9 CASSPRAASSYNSPLHF TGTGCCAGCAGCCCAAGGGCGGCGAGCTCCTATAATTCACCCCTCCACTTT
TRBJ2-3 NA NA TRBV4-3 CASSPRVSTDTQYF TGCGCCAGCAGCCCTCGTGTTAGCACAGATACGCAGTATTTT
TRBJ1-2 TRBD1 NA TRBV10-2 CASSETQQGVYGYTF TGCGCCAGCAGTGAGACCCAACAGGGGGTCTATGGCTACACCTTC
TRBJ2-3 NA NA TRBV6-5 CASSDWPPDTQYF TGTGCCAGCTCGGACTGGCCCCCAGATACGCAGTATTTT
TRBJ2-1 TRBD2 NA TRBV15 CATSRDRGTRIDEQFF TGTGCCACCAGCAGAGATCGGGGGACTAGGATCGATGAGCAGTTCTTC
TRBJ1-4 NA NA TRBV3-1/TRBV3-2 CASSHRQLEKLFF TGTGCCAGCAGCCACCGACAGCTTGAAAAACTGTTTTTT
TRBJ1-3 NA NA TRBV7-9 CASSSFGQYSGNTIYF TGTGCCAGCAGCTCCTTCGGGCAGTACTCTGGAAACACCATATATTTT
TRBJ2-7 NA NA TRBV20-1 CSARQNYEQYF TGCAGTGCTAGACAGAATTACGAGCAGTACTTC
TRBJ2-7 TRBD1 NA TRBV24-1 CATSGDRTHEQYF TGTGCCACCAGTGGGGACAGGACTCACGAGCAGTACTTC
TRBJ2-1 NA NA TRBV4-3 CASSQEFRSSYNEQFF TGCGCCAGCAGCCAAGAATTCAGGAGCTCCTACAATGAGCAGTTCTTC
TRBJ2-1 TRBD2 once TRBV19 CASSPILLAGGSYNEQFF TGTGCCAGTAGCCCCATACTCCTAGCGGGAGGGTCCTACAATGAGCAGTTCTTC
TRBJ2-5 NA once TRBV4-3 CASSVGPSQETQYF TGCGCCAGCAGCGTAGGACCGAGCCAAGAGACCCAGTACTTC
TRBJ2-7 NA NA TRBV29-1 CSVEVGGFYEQYF TGCAGCGTTGAGGTAGGGGGATTCTACGAGCAGTACTTC
TRBJ2-7 NA NA TRBV5-1 CASSLESTVTPYEQYF TGCGCCAGCAGCTTGGAATCGACGGTAACTCCCTACGAGCAGTACTTC
TRBJ1-1 NA NA TRBV14 CASSQEPSQISAFF TGTGCCAGCAGCCAAGAACCCTCTCAAATTTCGGCTTTCTTT
TRBJ2-7 NA NA TRBV28 CASSGGEGYFSEQYF TGTGCCAGCAGTGGCGGCGAAGGGTATTTCTCCGAGCAGTACTTC
TRBJ1-2 NA NA TRBV18 CASSPIGPPGLASGYTF TGTGCCAGCTCCCCTATAGGTCCCCCGGGACTTGCCTCGGGCTACACCTTC
TRBJ2-3 NA few TRBV18 CASSYVGRGRDDTQYF TGTGCCAGCTCTTACGTCGGGAGGGGGCGCGACGATACGCAGTATTTT
TRBJ2-3 NA NA TRBV30 CARAGTSTDTQYF TGTGCCCGGGCGGGGACTAGCACAGATACGCAGTATTTT
TRBJ1-4 NA once TRBV18 CASSPPSSVNEKLFF TGTGCCAGCTCACCACCGAGTTCAGTAAATGAAAAACTGTTTTTT
TRBJ2-7 NA NA TRBV27 CASSLTGMGHEQYF TGTGCCAGCAGTCTAACAGGGATGGGCCACGAGCAGTACTTC
TRBJ2-3 NA NA TRBV6-6 CASSSRRRASTDTQYF TGTGCCAGCAGTTCACGTAGGAGGGCGAGCACAGATACGCAGTATTTT
TRBJ2-4 TRBD2 NA TRBV2 CASRRPAGAPKNIQYF TGTGCCAGCAGGAGGCCAGCGGGAGCCCCCAAAAACATTCAGTACTTC
TRBJ1-5 TRBD1 NA TRBV19 CASPTGGGQPQHF TGTGCCAGCCCAACAGGGGGCGGCCAGCCCCAGCATTTT
TRBJ2-2 TRBD1 NA TRBV9 CASSVRGQGSNTGELFF TGTGCCAGCAGCGTAAGGGGACAGGGATCAAACACCGGGGAGCTGTTTTTT
TRBJ2-3 TRBD2 NA TRBV18 CASSPPGLAGGTDTQYF TGTGCCAGCTCACCACCGGGACTAGCGGGGGGCACAGATACGCAGTATTTT